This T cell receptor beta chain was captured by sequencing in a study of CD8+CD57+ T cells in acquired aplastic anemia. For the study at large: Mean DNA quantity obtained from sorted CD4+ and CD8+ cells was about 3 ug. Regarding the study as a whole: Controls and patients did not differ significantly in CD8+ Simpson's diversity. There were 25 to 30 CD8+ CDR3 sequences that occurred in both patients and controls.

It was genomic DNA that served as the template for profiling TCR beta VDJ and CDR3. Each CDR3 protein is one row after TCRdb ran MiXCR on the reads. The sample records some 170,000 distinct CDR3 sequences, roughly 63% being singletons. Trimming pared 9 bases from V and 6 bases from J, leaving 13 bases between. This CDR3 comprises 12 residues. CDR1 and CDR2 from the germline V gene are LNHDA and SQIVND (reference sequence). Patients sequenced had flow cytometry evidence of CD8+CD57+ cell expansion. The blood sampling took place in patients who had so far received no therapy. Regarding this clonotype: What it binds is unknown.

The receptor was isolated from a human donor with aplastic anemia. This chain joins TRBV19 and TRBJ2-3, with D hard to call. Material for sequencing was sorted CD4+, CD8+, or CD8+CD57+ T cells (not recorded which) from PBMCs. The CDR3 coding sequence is TGTGCCAGCGGAGTGAGACGGGATACGCAGTATTTT. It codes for CASGVRRDTQYF. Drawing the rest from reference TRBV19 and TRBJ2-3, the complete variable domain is DGGITQSPKYLFRKEGQNVTLSCEQNLNHDAMYWYRQDPGQGLRLIYYSQIVNDFQKGDIAEGYSVSREKKESFPLTVTSAQKNPTAFYLCASGVRRDTQYFGPGTRLTVL.